This T cell receptor beta chain derives from a study of cytomegalovirus exposure and HLA in healthy donors. V lost 1 base to trimming and J lost 5 bases; unmatched junction nucleotides: 4. The CDR3 totals 15 residues. Germline lookup yields CDR1 SGHTA and CDR2 FQGNSA. With 60 Vbeta and 13 Jbeta primers, the PCR was carried out. Clones were read by immunoSEQ multiplex PCR, and TCRdb kept only the in-frame ones, dropping some. The repertoire holds roughly 120,000 clones, with roughly four fifths as singletons. The sample consisted of PBMCs. The TCR originated in a man between 50 and 59 years old in good health and CMV-seronegative. The chain combines TRBV7-2 with TRBJ2-1, with 8 nucleotides matching TRBD2. The CDR3 coding sequence is TGTGCCAGCAGCTTAGGCGGGGGGACAAACAATGAGCAGTTCTTC. Encoded protein: CASSLGGGTNNEQFF. Full variable domain (outside the CDR3, taken from reference TRBV7-2 and TRBJ2-1): GAGVSQSPSNKVTEKGKDVELRCDPISGHTALYWYRQSLGQGLEFLIYFQGNSAPDKSGLPSDRFSAERTGGSVSTLTIQRTQQEDSAVYLCASSLGGGTNNEQFFGPGTRLTVL.